Shown below are 24 T cell receptor beta chains from a single sample sequenced in a study of response to subunit inactivated influenza vaccine. TCRdb redid the calling of the RT-PCR reads with MiXCR, one entry per CDR3 protein. The sample lists 700,000 to 900,000 distinct CDR3 sequences; 21% were seen once. Sample: PBMCs from blood, taken 5 days after vaccination. The source of these receptors is a man aged 50 to 59 who received an inactivated influenza vaccine.

This sequence joins TRBV6-2 or TRBV6-3 and TRBJ2-4; the D is unclear. The V end lost 2 bases, the J end lost 4 bases, and 12 bases lay between the germline ends. The CDR3 has 15 amino acids. Germline V gene lookup returns CDR1 MNHEY and CDR2 SVGEGT. CDR3 coding DNA: TGTGCCAGCAGTTACCCGATCGGGTCTAAAAACATTCAGTACTTC. It encodes CASSYPIGSKNIQYF.

The chain couples TRBV12-3 or TRBV12-4 to TRBJ1-4, with TRBD1 matching 7 bases. This CDR3 comprises 15 residues. V was pared by 3 bases and J by 1 base, with 2 bases of the junction left unmatched. DNA of the CDR3: TGTGCCAGCAGTTTCGGGGACAGAACTAATGAAAAACTGTTTTTT. The encoded protein is CASSFGDRTNEKLFF.

The gene calls are TRBV24-1 and TRBJ2-5, with D possibly called TRBD1 or TRBD2 (5 bases each). Germline V gene lookup returns CDR1 KGHDR and CDR2 SFDVKD. The CDR3 is 16 amino acids. V shed 4 bases and J shed 2 bases, with 16 bases lying between them. The CDR3 DNA reads as TGTGCCACCAGTGACCGGGACCTAGAAACGCAAGAGACCCAGTACTTC. Translated, it gives CATSDRDLETQETQYF.

This clonotype was seen at least ten times. J is TRBJ2-4 and V is TRBV20-1; D may be TRBD1 (6 bases). Trimming stripped 3 bases from V and 7 bases from J, with 13 bases between. This CDR3 has 13 amino acids. Germline V gives CDR1 DFQATT, CDR2 SNEGSKA (reference sequence). The CDR3 DNA reads as TGCAGTGCTAGGGACGACAGGAGGAACATTCAGTACTTC. Protein: CSARDDRRNIQYF.

V gene TRBV27 combines with J gene TRBJ1-5; D perhaps matches TRBD1 (5 bases). Germline V gives CDR1 MNHEY, CDR2 SMNVEV (reference sequence). V was cut by 6 bases and J by 2 bases, with 11 bases left in between. This CDR3 is 14 amino acids long. CDR3 bases: TGTGCCAGCAGCCGGCTGGGGGGCAATCAGCCCCAGCATTTT. Translation gives CASSRLGGNQPQHF.

This clonotype was seen a few times. The V and J genes are TRBV12-3 or TRBV12-4 and TRBJ2-3; D not certain. The ends were cut back, 6 bases at V and 6 bases at J, with 7 bases in the middle. The CDR3 runs 11 residues. The CDR3 is CASRYRDTQYF. The CDR3 DNA is TGTGCCAGCAGATATAGGGATACGCAGTATTTT.

The J gene is TRBJ1-6, the V gene TRBV12-3 or TRBV12-4; D call uncertain. The CDR3 runs to 11 residues. The V end was cut by 1 base, the J end by 17 bases, with 9 bases between. The CDR3 region has the DNA TGTGCCAGCAGTTTAGGGAATATCATCCACTTT. Residues: CASSLGNIIHF.

In this sample, this clonotype turned up a few times. The chain combines TRBV5-1 with TRBJ1-2; 8 bases are a match to TRBD1. Germline CDR1 reads SGHRS; CDR2 reads YFSETQ. The CDR3 loop spans 15 amino acids. V shed 1 base, J shed 4 bases, and the junction held 6 bases outside the gene matches. This CDR3 reads CASSLSGTGPYGYTF. CDR3 coding DNA: TGCGCCAGCAGCTTGTCCGGGACAGGACCCTATGGCTACACCTTC.

About this clonotype: Its ends do not fully match the called genes, so a read error is possible. The chain links TRBV4-3 to TRBJ2-7; 8 nucleotides line up with TRBD1. Germline lookup yields CDR1 LGHNA and CDR2 YSLEER. This CDR3 comprises 14 residues. The CDR3 DNA reads as TGCGCCAGCAGTCTTGACAGGGGAGACTACGAGCAGTGCTTC. Translating gives CASSLDRGDYEQCF.

CDR3 amino acids: CASSYSGGRIAGVTYNEQFF. CDR3 coding DNA: TGTGCCAGCAGTTACTCGGGCGGTCGTATAGCGGGGGTTACCTACAATGAGCAGTTCTTC. The J gene is TRBJ2-1, the V gene TRBV6-2 or TRBV6-3; 9 bases are a match to TRBD2. The germline V gene has CDR1 MNHEY and CDR2 SVGEGT. This CDR3 has 20 amino acids. The trim removed 0 bases at V and 2 bases at J, leaving 14 bases unmatched.

This clonotype was seen a few times. The chain is built from TRBV20-1 and TRBJ2-1; TRBD1 aligns across 9 bases. Germline lookup yields CDR1 DFQATT and CDR2 SNEGSKA (reference sequence). This CDR3 spans 13 amino acids. Losses at the gene ends were 5 bases for V and 13 bases for J; bases not matched to a gene: 12. CDR3 region: CSASGQGLLGQFF. The CDR3 DNA sequence: TGCAGTGCTTCGGGACAGGGCCTGCTGGGACAGTTCTTC.

This chain joins TRBV6-2 or TRBV6-3 and TRBJ2-5; the match to TRBD2 covers 12 bases. Germline CDR1 reads MNHEY; CDR2 reads SVGEGT. There are 17 residues in the CDR3. With V trimmed by 6 bases and J by 5 bases, 13 bases remained unmatched. Here the CDR3 DNA reads TGTGCCAGCAGACCAGACCGACTAGCGGGAGCGTTGGAGACCCAGTACTTC. This translates into CASRPDRLAGALETQYF.

This clonotype was counted only a few times. This chain links TRBV6-2 or TRBV6-3 with TRBJ2-1; TRBD1 is a possible D gene (6 bases). Between the trimmed V and J ends, which lost 2 bases and 7 bases, there was a span of 15 bases. The germline CDR1 and CDR2 sequences are MNHEY and SVGEGT. The CDR3 has 15 residues. CDR3 DNA: TGTGCCAGCAGTTACGGACAGTTAAGTTGGAATGAGCAGTTCTTC. Protein sequence: CASSYGQLSWNEQFF.

The rearrangement uses TRBV11-1 and TRBJ2-1; D gene ambiguous. This CDR3 region has 17 residues. Trimming pared 3 bases from V and 2 bases from J, leaving 17 bases between. Germline loops: CDR1 SGHAT, CDR2 FQDESV (reference sequence). CDR3 loop: CASSFIRLANPYNEQFF. The DNA for the CDR3 is TGTGCCAGCAGCTTTATAAGGTTAGCTAATCCCTACAATGAGCAGTTCTTC.

The rearrangement joins TRBV20-1 to TRBJ2-1; 14 positions match TRBD2. The CDR3 length is 13 residues. Germline values: CDR1 DFQATT, CDR2 SNEGSKA (reference sequence). The CDR3 spells CRGLAGGSGEQFF. In DNA form, the CDR3 reads TGCAGAGGACTAGCGGGAGGATCGGGTGAGCAGTTCTTC.

The rearrangement uses TRBV28 and TRBJ2-3; TRBD2 agrees at 11 bases. CDR1 MDHEN and CDR2 SYDVKM come from the germline V gene. V lost 5 bases and J lost 0; bases outside the gene matches: 10. The CDR3 sequence is 18 residues long. CDR3 nucleotide sequence: TGTGCCAGCAGTCCTAGCGGGGGGCCCCGTGCTAGCACAGATACGCAGTATTTT. Translating it yields CASSPSGGPRASTDTQYF.

This clonotype was seen many times. This chain uses TRBV29-1 with TRBJ2-1, with D possibly being TRBD2 (5 bases). The CDR3 is 13 amino acids. Germline CDR1 is SQVTM and CDR2 is ANQGSEA. V was clipped by 3 bases and J by 5 bases, with 11 bases between them. The DNA of the CDR3 is TGCAGCGTTGATCCGTGGGGAGACAATGAGCAGTTCTTC. Its translation is CSVDPWGDNEQFF.

The table lists this clonotype with many counts. J is TRBJ1-1 and V is TRBV5-1; D is perhaps TRBD1 (6 bases). The CDR3 consists of 14 residues. The V gene's germline CDR1 is SGHRS and CDR2 YFSETQ. V lost 2 bases and J 5 bases, leaving 13 bases between the germline ends. CDR3: CASSFQGGGTEAFF. CDR3 nucleotides: TGCGCCAGCAGCTTCCAGGGAGGGGGGACTGAAGCTTTCTTT.

This clonotype was seen many times. The chain combines TRBV6-1 with TRBJ2-3; D is possibly TRBD1 (5 bases). The germline V gene has CDR1 MNHNS and CDR2 SASEGT. The CDR3 runs 11 residues. The ends were cut back, 6 bases at V and 8 bases at J, with 9 bases in the middle. CDR3 DNA sequence: TGTGCCAGCAGAGGGGAAAGTACGCAGTATTTT. Protein: CASRGESTQYF.

The chain is built from TRBV27 and TRBJ2-1; 13 bases agree with TRBD2. CDR3 length equals 16 residues. V trimming: 6 bases; J trimming: 12 bases; junction bases outside the gene matches: 14. Per germline, CDR1 MNHEY and CDR2 SMNVEV (reference sequence). The CDR3 loop reads CASSRPGLAGQTGQFF. DNA of the CDR3: TGTGCCAGCAGCAGACCGGGACTAGCGGGACAAACGGGGCAGTTCTTC.

This clonotype was picked up a small number of times. Written as DNA, the CDR3 is TGCAGTGCTAGAGGGTCAATCATCTCCTACGAGCAGTACTTC. It encodes CSARGSIISYEQYF. The chain has TRBV20-1 and TRBJ2-7; no definite D call. Germline CDR1 is DFQATT and CDR2 is SNEGSKA (reference sequence). This CDR3 is 14 amino acids long. Trimming pared 1 base from V and 0 bases from J, leaving 10 bases between.

The J gene is TRBJ2-2, the V gene TRBV20-1; D may be TRBD1 or TRBD2 (5 bases each). Trimming took off 5 bases at V and 5 bases at J, with 18 bases between the two ends. Germline values: CDR1 DFQATT, CDR2 SNEGSKA (reference sequence). The CDR3 runs 15 residues. CDR3 nucleotide sequence: TGCAGTGCTGCTCCGGGGCTCCATTTTACCGGGGAGCTGTTTTTT. Amino acids: CSAAPGLHFTGELFF.

The table lists this clonotype with a few counts. Because the CDR3's place on the DNA is in doubt, the DNA is left out and the CDR3 is given as listed by TCRdb. The chain is built from TRBV12-3 or TRBV12-4 and TRBJ2-5; the DNA was not used to check the table's D call, TRBD1. The CDR3 sequence runs 15 residues, both termini included. The CDR3 is CASSLGTGGWETQYF.

In this sample, this clonotype turned up many times. The V gene is TRBV20-1, the J gene TRBJ2-1; 7 nucleotides match TRBD2. Germline V gene lookup returns CDR1 DFQATT and CDR2 SNEGSKA (reference sequence). CDR3 length: 14 amino acids. V lost 1 base and J lost 4; bases outside the gene matches: 4. This CDR3 reads CSARVASGYNEQFF. Written as DNA, the CDR3 is TGCAGTGCTAGAGTTGCTAGCGGATACAATGAGCAGTTCTTC.